The clone carrying this TCR beta chain was observed once. Its antigen is unknown. Between the trimmed V and J ends, which lost 2 bases and 6 bases, there was a span of 17 bases. The CDR3 loop spans 15 amino acids. Germline CDR1 reads SGHTA; CDR2 reads FQGNSA. Unique molecular identifiers tagged the TCRbeta library. Each CDR3 protein gets one entry after TCRdb re-called the PCR reads with MiXCR. The sample has 190,000 or so distinct CDR3 sequences, 5% to 7.5% seen once. The data originate from a study of T-cell reconstitution after alpha-beta-depleted transplantation in children. Study-level results: Newly produced T cells mostly accounted for T-cell counts and diversity one year post-transplant. Several hundred rapidly expanded clones from non-depleted graft cells reportedly supplied alpha-beta T cells about two months post-transplant. Certain patients had high TCRbeta diversity at day 60, and it came from recipient T cells and thymic progenitors that survived.

The chain couples TRBV7-2 to TRBJ2-7; tentatively, D is TRBD1 (6 bases). The TCR originated in a girl less than two years old with combined immunodeficiency, due to receive a stem cell transplant. This sample comprised PBMCs, obtained before TCRalphabeta/CD19-depleted stem cell transplant. This CDR3 is CASSLNPVTGLEQYF. The CDR3 DNA reads TGTGCCAGCAGCTTAAATCCAGTTACAGGGCTCGAGCAGTACTTC.